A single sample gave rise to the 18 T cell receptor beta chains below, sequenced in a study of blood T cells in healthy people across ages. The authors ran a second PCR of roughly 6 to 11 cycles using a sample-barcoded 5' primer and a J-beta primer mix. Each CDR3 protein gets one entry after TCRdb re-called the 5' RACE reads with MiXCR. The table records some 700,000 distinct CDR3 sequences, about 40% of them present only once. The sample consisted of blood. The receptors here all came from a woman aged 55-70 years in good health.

The DNA for the CDR3 is TGTGCCAGCAGCACAGGGGACAGGGCCAAAAACATTCAGTACTTC. It specifies CASSTGDRAKNIQYF. The chain links TRBV11-2 to TRBJ2-4; 8 nucleotides agree with TRBD1. The germline V gene encodes CDR1 SGHAT and CDR2 FQNNGV. The CDR3 has 15 residues. Trimming at V came to 5 bases and at J to 1 base, leaving 4 bases not matched to a gene.

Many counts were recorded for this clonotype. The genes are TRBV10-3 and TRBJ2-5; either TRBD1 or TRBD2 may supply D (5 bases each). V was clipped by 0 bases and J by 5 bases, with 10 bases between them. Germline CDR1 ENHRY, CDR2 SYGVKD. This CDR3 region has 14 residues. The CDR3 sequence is CAISESGPRETQYF. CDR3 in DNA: TGTGCCATCAGTGAGTCGGGACCTCGGGAGACCCAGTACTTC.

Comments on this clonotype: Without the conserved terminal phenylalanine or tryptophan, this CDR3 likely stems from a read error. DNA of the CDR3: TGTGCCAGCAGCGTGAGCAGCGGGAGTTCCTACAATGAGCAGTTCCTC. It is translated as CASSVSSGSSYNEQFL. This rearrangement joins TRBV7-2 to TRBJ2-1, with 8 bases identical to TRBD2. With V trimmed by 5 bases and J by 1 base, 7 bases remained unmatched. This CDR3 spans 16 amino acids. Germline CDR1 reads SGHTA; CDR2 reads FQGNSA.

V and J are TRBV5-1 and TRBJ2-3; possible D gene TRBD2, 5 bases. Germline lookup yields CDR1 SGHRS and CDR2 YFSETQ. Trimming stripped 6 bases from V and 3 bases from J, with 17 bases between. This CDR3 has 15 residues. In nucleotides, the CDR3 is TGCGCCAGCACGCCGCTTCGGGGTGTTACAGATACGCAGTATTTT. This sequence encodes CASTPLRGVTDTQYF.

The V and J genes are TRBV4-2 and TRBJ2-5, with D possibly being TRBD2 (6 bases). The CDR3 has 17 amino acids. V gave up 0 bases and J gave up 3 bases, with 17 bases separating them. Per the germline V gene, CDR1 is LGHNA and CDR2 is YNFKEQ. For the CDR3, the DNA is TGTGCCAGCAGCCAAGAGTTATCGGGACTGGTAAAAGAGACCCAGTACTTC. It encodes CASSQELSGLVKETQYF.

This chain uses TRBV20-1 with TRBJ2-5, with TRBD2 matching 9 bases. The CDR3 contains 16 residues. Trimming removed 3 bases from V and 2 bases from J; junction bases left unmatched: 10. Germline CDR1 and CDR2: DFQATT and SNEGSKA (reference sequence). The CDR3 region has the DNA TGCAGTGCTAGGGCGACTAGCGGCTCTTCTCAAGAGACCCAGTACTTC. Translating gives CSARATSGSSQETQYF.

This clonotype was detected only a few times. The CDR3 protein is CASSPRLAGSGNEQFF. In DNA form, the CDR3 reads TGTGCCAGCAGTCCCCGACTAGCGGGGAGTGGCAATGAGCAGTTCTTC. The chain uses TRBV28 and TRBJ2-1, with 11 bases identical to TRBD2. Germline V lookup: CDR1 MDHEN, CDR2 SYDVKM. V was pared by 5 bases and J by 6 bases, with 9 bases of the junction left unmatched. The CDR3 runs to 16 residues.

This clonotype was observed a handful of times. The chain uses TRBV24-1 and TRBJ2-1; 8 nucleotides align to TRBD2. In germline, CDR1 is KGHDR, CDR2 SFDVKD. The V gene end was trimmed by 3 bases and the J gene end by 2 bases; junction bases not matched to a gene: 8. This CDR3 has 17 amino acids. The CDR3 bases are TGTGCCACCAGTGATAACCTTGGGGGACTAGCCTACAATGAGCAGTTCTTC. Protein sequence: CATSDNLGGLAYNEQFF.

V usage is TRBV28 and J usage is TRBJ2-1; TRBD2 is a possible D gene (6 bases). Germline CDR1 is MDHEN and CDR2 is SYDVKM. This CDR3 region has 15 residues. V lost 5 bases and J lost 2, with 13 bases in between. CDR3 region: CASSQTSSPYNEQFF. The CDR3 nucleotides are TGTGCCAGCAGTCAAACTAGCTCCCCCTACAATGAGCAGTTCTTC.

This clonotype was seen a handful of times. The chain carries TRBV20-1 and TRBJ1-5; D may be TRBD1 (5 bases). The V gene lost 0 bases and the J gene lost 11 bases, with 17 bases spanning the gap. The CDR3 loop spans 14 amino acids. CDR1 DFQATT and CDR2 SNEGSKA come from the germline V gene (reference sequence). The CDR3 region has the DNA TGCAGTGCTAGAGAGGGGCAGGTAGTGGTAGCCCAGCATTTT. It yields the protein CSAREGQVVVAQHF.

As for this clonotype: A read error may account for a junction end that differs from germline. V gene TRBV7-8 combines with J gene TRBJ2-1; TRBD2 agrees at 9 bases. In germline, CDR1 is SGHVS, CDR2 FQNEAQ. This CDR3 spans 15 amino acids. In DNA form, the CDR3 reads TGTGCCAGCAGCTTATTGGGACTAGCCTTGGATGAGCGGTTCTTC. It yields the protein CASSLLGLALDERFF.

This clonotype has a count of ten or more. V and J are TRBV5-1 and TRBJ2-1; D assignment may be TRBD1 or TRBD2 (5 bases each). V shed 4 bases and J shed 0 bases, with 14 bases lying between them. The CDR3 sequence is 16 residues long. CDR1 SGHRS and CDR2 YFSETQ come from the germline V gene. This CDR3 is CASSPRDAASYNEQFF. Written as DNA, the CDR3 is TGCGCCAGCAGCCCCCGGGACGCCGCCTCCTACAATGAGCAGTTCTTC.

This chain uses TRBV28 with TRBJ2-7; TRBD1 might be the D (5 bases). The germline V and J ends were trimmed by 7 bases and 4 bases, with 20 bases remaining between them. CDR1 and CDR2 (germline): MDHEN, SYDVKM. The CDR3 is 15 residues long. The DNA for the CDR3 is TGTGCCAGCAAATCAGGGTCACTGGGCTATTACGAGCAGTACTTC. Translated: CASKSGSLGYYEQYF. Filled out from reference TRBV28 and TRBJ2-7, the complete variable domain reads DVKVTQSSRYLVKRTGEKVFLECVQDMDHENMFWYRQDPGLGLRLIYFSYDVKMKEKGDIPEGYSVSREKKERFSLILESASTNQTSMYLCASKSGSLGYYEQYFGPGTRLTVT.

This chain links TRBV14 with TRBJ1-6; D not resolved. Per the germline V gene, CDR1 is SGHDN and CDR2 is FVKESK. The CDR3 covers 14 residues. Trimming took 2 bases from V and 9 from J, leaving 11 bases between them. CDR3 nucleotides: TGTGCCAGCAGCCAACGGACTACTTCTTCACCCCTCCACTTT. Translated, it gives CASSQRTTSSPLHF.

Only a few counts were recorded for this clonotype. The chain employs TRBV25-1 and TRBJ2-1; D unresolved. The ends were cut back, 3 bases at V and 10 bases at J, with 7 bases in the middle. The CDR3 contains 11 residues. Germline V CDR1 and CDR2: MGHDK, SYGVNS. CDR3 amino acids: CASSEYKEQFF. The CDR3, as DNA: TGTGCCAGCAGTGAGTATAAGGAGCAGTTCTTC.

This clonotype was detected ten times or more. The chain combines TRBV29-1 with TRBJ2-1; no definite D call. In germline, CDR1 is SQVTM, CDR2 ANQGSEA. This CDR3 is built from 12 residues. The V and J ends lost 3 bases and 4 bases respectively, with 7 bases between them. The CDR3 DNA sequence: TGCAGCGTTGACTGGGCTTACAATGAGCAGTTCTTC. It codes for CSVDWAYNEQFF.

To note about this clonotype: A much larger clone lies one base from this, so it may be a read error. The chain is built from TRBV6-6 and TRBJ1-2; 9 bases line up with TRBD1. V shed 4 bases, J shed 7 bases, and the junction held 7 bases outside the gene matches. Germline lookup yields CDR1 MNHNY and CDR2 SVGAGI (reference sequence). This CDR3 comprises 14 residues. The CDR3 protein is CASSCSQGARGYTF. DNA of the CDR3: TGTGCCAGCAGTTGCTCACAGGGGGCGCGTGGCTACACCTTC.

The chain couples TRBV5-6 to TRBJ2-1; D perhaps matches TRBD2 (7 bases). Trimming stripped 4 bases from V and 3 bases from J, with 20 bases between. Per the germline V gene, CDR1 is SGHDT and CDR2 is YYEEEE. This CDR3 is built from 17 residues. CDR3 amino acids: CASSMEGGAGRYNEQFF. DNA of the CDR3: TGTGCCAGCAGCATGGAAGGGGGGGCAGGACGCTACAATGAGCAGTTCTTC.